The present entry profiles one T cell receptor (beta chain) with its context. The method was immunoSEQ multiplex PCR; TCRdb's version includes in-frame clones alone and lacks a portion of them. Among fewer than 120,000 clones listed, roughly 90% were seen once. This CDR3 region has 13 residues. The germline gives CDR1 SGHTA, CDR2 FQGTGA. V was clipped by 2 bases and J by 5 bases, with 9 bases between them. This sample was taken from a study of T cell responses to AZD1222 COVID-19 vaccine. V gene TRBV7-3 combines with J gene TRBJ1-1; D perhaps matches TRBD1 (6 bases). Sequences were derived from peripheral blood, sampled 28 days after the second AZD1222 dose. This receptor was obtained from an adult who received the AZD1222 COVID-19 vaccine. CDR3 nucleotides: TGTGCCAGCAGCTTACTGGGGGCGACTGAAGCTTTCTTT. This sequence encodes CASSLLGATEAFF. Combining the CDR3 with reference TRBV7-3 and TRBJ1-1 gives the whole variable domain GAGVSQTPSNKVTEKGKYVELRCDPISGHTALYWYRQSLGQGPEFLIYFQGTGAADDSGLPNDRFFAVRPEGSVSTLKIQRTERGDSAVYLCASSLLGATEAFFGQGTRLTVV.